The clone carrying this T cell receptor beta chain occurred a few times. The antigen is not known. The data originate from a study of human T cells and chemical hapten exposure. Study summary: Recorded diagnoses among the mostly female patients were alopecia areata, totalis or universalis. Study conclusions and caveats: Expanded TCR counts at PT1 went up together with patch test score, a positive correlation.

Each CDR3 protein gets one entry after TCRdb re-called the RACE reads with MiXCR. The top ten hold nearly 9% of the sample, which has tens of thousands of distinct CDR3 sequences, more than 30% seen once. As to time point: patch test 1, 2 weeks after DPC sensitization. Treatment here: therapeutic diphenylcyclopropenone sensitization with weekly scalp DPC. It was from unfractionated whole blood that total RNA was extracted. This material consisted of whole blood, taken in connection with sensitization to the hapten diphenylcyclopropenone (DPC). The sequence was obtained from a man aged 35 to 55 with alopecia areata. Some clones in this sample may be carry-over from other donors' samples.

In DNA, the CDR3 is TGTGCCAGCAGAGCGGGACAGGGGGCTTACGAGCAGTACTTC. Amino acid sequence: CASRAGQGAYEQYF. The J gene is TRBJ2-7, the V gene TRBV28, with TRBD1 matching 12 bases. Germline-derived CDR1 and CDR2 are MDHEN and SYDVKM. The CDR3 contains 14 residues. J was trimmed by 4 bases and V by 6 bases; bases with no gene match: 4.